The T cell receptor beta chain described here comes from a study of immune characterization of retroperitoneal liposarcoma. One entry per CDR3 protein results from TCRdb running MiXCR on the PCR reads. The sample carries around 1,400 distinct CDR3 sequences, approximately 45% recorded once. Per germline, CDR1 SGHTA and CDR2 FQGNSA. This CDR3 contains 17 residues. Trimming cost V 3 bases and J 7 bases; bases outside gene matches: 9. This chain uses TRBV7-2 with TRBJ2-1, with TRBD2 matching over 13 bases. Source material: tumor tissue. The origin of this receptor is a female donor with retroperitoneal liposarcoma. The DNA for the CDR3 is TGTGCCAGCAGCTTTGCCGGGACTAGCGGGATCGTTAATGAGCAGTTCTTC. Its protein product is CASSFAGTSGIVNEQFF.